This T cell receptor (beta chain) was sequenced in a study of T cells expressing NK-cell markers. Study background: Sorted CD3+CD56-NKG2C+, CD3+CD56+NKG2C+ and CD3+CD56+NKG2C- T cells supplied the TCR beta repertoires. Out of eight donors sequenced, seven tested HCMV-seropositive and the remaining one seronegative. Study findings and constraints: Specificity for HCMV among expanded NKG2C+ T cell clones was not established.

TCRdb reanalyzed the 5' RACE reads, giving one entry per CDR3 protein sequence and no DNA. The table for this sample gives about 400,000 distinct CDR3 sequences. On this clonotype: Its antigen is undetermined.

Germline V CDR1 and CDR2: MNHNS, SASEGT. There are 12 residues in the CDR3. The receptor was derived from a woman between 50 and 59 years old in good health. Sequencing was done on a sample of blood T cells: a sorted CD56 or NKG2C T cell subset, CD4+ or CD8+ T cells, or bulk PBMC T cells (not recorded which). The rearrangement links TRBV6-1 to TRBJ2-3. CDR3 in amino acids: CASSEMADTQYF.